The 11 T cell receptor beta chains in this list originate from one sample, sequenced in a study of OX40 agonist ivuxolimab in advanced cancers. Produced via immunoSEQ multiplex PCR; TCRdb's table is partial and in-frame only. In the table there are some 17,000 clones, 72% of which are singletons. The starting material was CD4+ or CD8+ T cells sorted from blood, obtained in a trial of the OX40 agonist ivuxolimab. Receptor source: an adult with an advanced solid tumor such as melanoma, head and neck, liver or kidney cancer.

The rearrangement links TRBV19 to TRBJ1-6; 7 nucleotides agree with TRBD1. The CDR3 length is 14 residues. The V segment lost 3 bases and the J segment 9 bases; nucleotides outside the gene matches: 5. Germline-derived CDR1 and CDR2 are LNHDA and SQIVND (reference sequence). CDR3 protein: CASSIGTALSPLHF. DNA for the CDR3: TGTGCCAGTAGTATCGGGACAGCACTTTCACCCCTCCACTTT.

V gene TRBV6-7 combines with J gene TRBJ2-4; D is uncertain. TRBV6-7 is filed as an ORF, its function uncertain. Trimming left V 10 bases short and J 6 bases short, with 10 bases between. This CDR3 has 11 residues. CDR3 nucleotide sequence: TGTGCCATCTTCCGAGGAAACATTCAGTACTTC. Residues: CAIFRGNIQYF.

This clone has just one count. The rearrangement joins TRBV27 to TRBJ1-1; D remains ambiguous. The CDR3 spans 14 residues. The V end lost 2 bases, the J end lost 6 bases, and 13 bases lay between the germline ends. CDR1 MNHEY and CDR2 SMNVEV come from the germline V gene (reference sequence). The CDR3 nucleotides read TGTGCCAGCAGTTTACTGGGAGGGAGTGCTGAAGCTTTCTTT. This sequence encodes CASSLLGGSAEAFF.

With regard to this clone: An end of the junction differs from the germline gene, which may be a read error. The chain combines TRBV7-9 with TRBJ1-1; maybe TRBD1 (5 bases). The CDR3 length is 13 residues. Germline-derived CDR1 and CDR2 are SEHNR and FQNEAQ (reference sequence). This CDR3 is CASRQGMNIEAFF. DNA of the CDR3: TGTGCCAGCCGCCAGGGCATGAACATTGAAGCTTTCTTT.

The chain recombines TRBV7-6 with TRBJ2-1, with 10 bases that match TRBD2. The CDR3 totals 20 residues. Germline CDR1 is SGHVS and CDR2 is FNYEAQ. The J segment lost 4 bases and the V segment lost 0 bases, leaving 15 bases of the junction unmatched. The CDR3 is CASSLARLGNLAGAYNEQFF. The DNA of the CDR3 is TGTGCCAGCAGCTTAGCGCGCTTGGGCAATCTAGCGGGGGCATACAATGAGCAGTTCTTC.

The chain has TRBV2 and TRBJ2-7; no firm D call. The CDR3 is made up of 12 amino acids. CDR1 is SNHLY and CDR2 is FYNNEI in the germline V gene. V was clipped by 5 bases and J by 3 bases, with 8 bases between them. CDR3 amino acids: CASSSDLYEQYF. The CDR3 DNA follows: TGTGCCAGCAGTTCGGACCTCTACGAGCAGTACTTC.

The V call is TRBV7-9, the J call TRBJ2-2; possibly TRBD1 for D (5 bases). Germline V CDR1 and CDR2: SEHNR, FQNEAQ (reference sequence). The CDR3 length is 12 residues. The CDR3: CAVRGNTGELFF. In DNA form, the CDR3 reads TGTGCTGTTAGGGGAAACACCGGGGAGCTGTTTTTT.

The V gene is TRBV28, the J gene TRBJ2-7; tentatively, D is TRBD1 (6 bases). Germline values: CDR1 MDHEN, CDR2 SYDVKM. CDR3 length: 15 amino acids. Trimming left V 7 bases short and J 2 bases short, with 18 bases between. For the CDR3, the DNA is TGTGCCAGCAATTCTAGGACAGATTCGACCTACGAGCAGTACTTC. It translates to CASNSRTDSTYEQYF.

This clone was seen more than once but under ten times. V is TRBV6-6 and J is TRBJ2-3, with TRBD2 matching over 9 bases. Germline V gene sequence: CDR1 MNHNY, CDR2 SVGAGI (reference sequence). The V gene end was trimmed by 6 bases and the J gene end by 4 bases; junction bases not matched to a gene: 8. The CDR3 has 15 residues. CDR3 in DNA: TGTGCCAGCAGGTCCGGGACTAGCATGTCAGATACGCAGTATTTT. Its translation: CASRSGTSMSDTQYF.

This sequence joins TRBV5-6 and TRBJ1-6; D is unclear. This CDR3 has 13 amino acids. V lost 5 bases, J lost 3 bases, and 6 bases lay in between. Germline CDR1 reads SGHDT; CDR2 reads YYEEEE. The CDR3 sequence: CASSLIYNSPLHF. In nucleotides, the CDR3 is TGTGCCAGCAGTTTAATCTATAATTCACCCCTCCACTTT.

The gene calls are TRBV5-4 and TRBJ1-2; D ambiguous. Germline CDR1 SGHNT, CDR2 YYREEE (reference sequence). The CDR3 has 15 residues. Trimming pared 1 base from V and 4 bases from J, leaving 14 bases between. CDR3 loop: CASSLNPRDFYGYTF. In DNA form, the CDR3 reads TGTGCCAGCAGCTTGAACCCGAGGGATTTCTATGGCTACACCTTC. Filled out from reference TRBV5-4 and TRBJ1-2, the complete variable domain reads ETGVTQSPTHLIKTRGQQVTLRCSSQSGHNTVSWYQQALGQGPQFIFQYYREEENGRGNFPPRFSGLQFPNYSSELNVNALELDDSALYLCASSLNPRDFYGYTFGSGTRLTVV.